The next 28 T cell receptor beta chains were all read from a single sample in a study of blood T cells in healthy people across ages. With a J-beta primer mix and a sample-barcoded 5' primer, a second PCR ran about 6 to 11 cycles. TCRdb reanalysed the 5' RACE reads using MiXCR and keeps one entry per CDR3 protein. The table has 1,800,000 or so distinct CDR3 sequences, 30% to 40% seen once; the top ten hold approximately 22%. The sample was blood. The receptor source for this set is a human donor in good health.

This clonotype showed up just a few times. The chain employs TRBV7-9 and TRBJ2-1; D is uncertain. The germline V gene encodes CDR1 SEHNR and CDR2 FQNEAQ (reference sequence). With 2 bases removed from V and 0 bases from J, the gap between germline ends came to 11 bases. This CDR3 region has 16 residues. The CDR3 DNA reads as TGTGCCAGCAGCTTATTGTCGGCCTACTCCTACAATGAGCAGTTCTTC. Its protein product is CASSLLSAYSYNEQFF.

This rearrangement joins TRBV6-2 or TRBV6-3 to TRBJ2-3, with D hard to call. Germline V gene sequence: CDR1 MNHEY, CDR2 SVGEGT. Trimming removed 4 bases at V and 6 bases at J, with 20 bases between. The CDR3 totals 16 residues. CDR3 bases: TGTGCCAGCAGTTCTCTTGGGTTCGGAAGACTGGATACGCAGTATTTT. Encoded protein: CASSSLGFGRLDTQYF.

V is TRBV29-1 and J is TRBJ2-1; D remains ambiguous. The CDR3 is 10 amino acids. Germline V gene sequence: CDR1 SQVTM, CDR2 ANQGSEA. Trimming pared 5 bases from V and 7 bases from J, leaving 6 bases between. CDR3 nucleotide sequence: TGCAGCGTTCGGATAAATGAGCAGTTCTTC. It yields the protein CSVRINEQFF.

The rearrangement joins TRBV28 to TRBJ1-5; D gene unclear. Trimming removed 4 bases from V and 9 bases from J, with 10 bases in between. Germline V gene sequence: CDR1 MDHEN, CDR2 SYDVKM. This CDR3 is built from 12 residues. CDR3 DNA: TGTGCCAGCAGTTCGTTAGAGCGGCCCCAGCATTTT. Protein: CASSSLERPQHF.

V usage is TRBV9 and J usage is TRBJ1-3; D unresolved. This CDR3 has 15 residues. The germline gives CDR1 SGDLS, CDR2 YYNGEE. V was cut by 7 bases and J by 4 bases, with 18 bases left in between. DNA for the CDR3: TGTGCCAGCCCGGGCGAACCGGTTCTCGGAAACACCATATATTTT. Amino acid sequence: CASPGEPVLGNTIYF.

This clonotype was counted between two and nine times. The chain is built from TRBV5-1 and TRBJ2-4, with D tentatively TRBD1 (6 bases). V lost 4 bases to trimming and J lost 3 bases, with 23 bases between them. In germline, CDR1 is SGHRS, CDR2 YFSETQ. This CDR3 has 18 amino acids. The DNA for the CDR3 is TGCGCCAGCAGCCCAAATATCCGGGACATCTGGGTCAAAAACATTCAGTACTTC. It is translated as CASSPNIRDIWVKNIQYF.

V gene TRBV10-3 combines with J gene TRBJ1-1, with D uncertain. Looked up from germline, CDR1 is ENHRY and CDR2 is SYGVKD. The germline V and J ends were trimmed by 0 bases and 1 base, with 6 bases remaining between them. The CDR3 loop spans 14 amino acids. The DNA for the CDR3 is TGTGCCATCAGTGAGTCGAGAGGGAACACTGAAGCTTTCTTT. This codes for CAISESRGNTEAFF.

This clonotype occurred a few times. This rearrangement joins TRBV9 to TRBJ2-7; D not certain. The CDR3 length is 15 residues. V lost 3 bases and J 5 bases, leaving 18 bases between the germline ends. Germline V gives CDR1 SGDLS, CDR2 YYNGEE. DNA for the CDR3: TGTGCCAGCAGCGCTTGGGATACGGGTATCCACGAGCAGTACTTC. Amino acid sequence: CASSAWDTGIHEQYF.

This rearrangement joins TRBV9 to TRBJ1-2; the match to TRBD1 covers 8 bases. The V gene's germline CDR1 is SGDLS and CDR2 YYNGEE. V lost 3 bases, J lost 8 bases, and 6 bases stayed unmatched. CDR3 length: 13 residues. The CDR3 here is CASSDRGLLGYTF. Here the CDR3 DNA reads TGTGCCAGCAGCGACAGGGGGTTGCTCGGCTACACCTTC.

This chain links TRBV10-3 with TRBJ1-2; 9 bases map to TRBD1. This CDR3 spans 14 amino acids. The ends lost 2 bases at V and 6 bases at J; junction bases unmatched: 4. Per the germline V gene, CDR1 is ENHRY and CDR2 is SYGVKD. In DNA, the CDR3 is TGTGCCATCAGTGAGAATAGACAGGGGGATGGCTACACCTTC. Amino acid sequence: CAISENRQGDGYTF.

Concerning this clonotype itself: A much larger clone sits a single nucleotide away, making a read error possible. V usage is TRBV7-2 and J usage is TRBJ2-4; no clear D gene. Matching the DNA end better, TRBJ2-7 makes the J call doubtful. CDR3 length: 13 amino acids. CDR1 is SGHTA, CDR2 FQGNSA, per germline. The CDR3 sequence is CACSSDSTYEQYF. CDR3 DNA sequence: TGTGCCTGCAGCTCCGATAGTACCTACGAGCAGTACTTC.

The chain couples TRBV5-1 to TRBJ1-4, with 7 bases that match TRBD1. Germline lookup yields CDR1 SGHRS and CDR2 YFSETQ. With V trimmed by 5 bases and J by 6 bases, 4 bases remained unmatched. This CDR3 comprises 13 residues. CDR3 in amino acids: CASRARGDEKLFF. The CDR3 DNA sequence: TGCGCCAGCAGGGCCAGGGGGGATGAAAAACTGTTTTTT.

The chain is built from TRBV7-6 and TRBJ2-7; 7 positions match TRBD1. CDR1 and CDR2 (germline): SGHVS, FNYEAQ. V dropped 1 base and J dropped 2; count of bases not matched to a gene: 5. The CDR3 covers 15 residues. The CDR3 DNA sequence: TGTGCCAGCAGCTTAGGGGACAGCAATGCCTACGAGCAGTACTTC. It is translated as CASSLGDSNAYEQYF.

This rearrangement joins TRBV24-1 to TRBJ2-5; 7 bases match TRBD2. Germline assignment: CDR1 KGHDR and CDR2 SFDVKD. V shed 6 bases and J 1 base; nucleotides not matched to a gene: 10. This CDR3 spans 16 amino acids. The CDR3 reads CATSFPRGGGQETQYF. CDR3 coding DNA: TGTGCCACCAGTTTCCCGCGGGGCGGGGGCCAAGAGACCCAGTACTTC.

This chain uses TRBV29-1 with TRBJ1-2, with a possible D match to TRBD1 (6 bases). Germline assignment: CDR1 SQVTM and CDR2 ANQGSEA. V lost 1 base and J lost 4, with 13 bases in between. This CDR3 spans 14 amino acids. The CDR3 reads CSVEGGAWGYGYTF. CDR3 coding DNA: TGCAGCGTTGAAGGGGGGGCATGGGGCTATGGCTACACCTTC.

The V gene is TRBV9, the J gene TRBJ2-5; a possible D gene is TRBD1 (6 bases). Germline loops: CDR1 SGDLS, CDR2 YYNGEE. This CDR3 has 14 amino acids. Trimming cost V 3 bases and J 0 bases, with 9 bases left between them. CDR3 sequence reads: CASSARQDQETQYF. CDR3 sequence (DNA): TGTGCCAGCAGCGCCAGACAGGACCAAGAGACCCAGTACTTC.

Remarks on this clonotype: An end of the junction differs from the germline gene, which may be a read error. This rearrangement joins TRBV20-1 to TRBJ2-2, with a tentative D call TRBD2 (5 bases). Germline CDR1 DFQATT, CDR2 SNEGSKA (reference sequence). The CDR3 is 12 amino acids. The CDR3 protein is CSARRHTGERFF. CDR3 in DNA: TGCAGTGCTAGAAGGCACACCGGGGAGCGGTTTTTT.

This clonotype has only a few counts. This sequence may be a read error, since a much larger clone differs from it by one base. The V gene is TRBV29-1, the J gene TRBJ2-7; 8 bases are shared with TRBD1. In germline, CDR1 is SQVTM, CDR2 ANQGSEA. This CDR3 has 12 amino acids. Written as DNA, the CDR3 is TGCAACGTGGAGACAGGGGTACACGAGCAGTACTTC. The encoded protein is CNVETGVHEQYF.

On this clonotype itself: The junction departs from the called germline gene at one end, perhaps through a read error. This sequence joins TRBV3-1 and TRBJ1-4; D is unresolved. The CDR3 contains 13 residues. The germline gives CDR1 LGHDT, CDR2 YNNKEL (reference sequence). CDR3 bases: TGTGCCTGCAGCCAAGTAATGCAGGCCAAACTGTTTTTT. Encoded protein: CACSQVMQAKLFF. Full variable domain (missing parts from reference TRBV3-1 and TRBJ1-4): DTAVSQTPKYLVTQMGNDKSIKCEQNLGHDTMYWYKQDSKKFLKIMFSYNNKELIINETVPNRFSPKSPDKAHLNLHINSLELGDSAVYFCACSQVMQAKLFFGSGTQLSVL.

This clonotype was counted between two and nine times. This chain uses TRBV7-6 with TRBJ2-3, with a weak D call TRBD1 (5 bases). Germline V gene sequence: CDR1 SGHVS, CDR2 FNYEAQ. The CDR3 consists of 15 residues. V was trimmed by 5 bases and J by 1 base, leaving 13 bases between them. The CDR3 DNA reads TGTGCCAGCAGCCGGATTGACAGCCGCACAGATACGCAGTATTTT. As protein: CASSRIDSRTDTQYF.

V and J are TRBV7-2 and TRBJ1-1; 7 bases fit TRBD1. Germline assignment: CDR1 SGHTA and CDR2 FQGNSA. The CDR3 covers 14 residues. The V segment lost 5 bases and the J segment 4 bases; nucleotides outside the gene matches: 7. The CDR3 loop reads CASSQTGRVTEAFF. The CDR3 region has the DNA TGTGCCAGCAGCCAGACAGGGAGGGTCACTGAAGCTTTCTTT.

The genes are TRBV6-5 and TRBJ2-3, with D possibly TRBD2 on 6 matching bases. This CDR3 has 14 amino acids. CDR1 and CDR2 (germline): MNHEY, SVGAGI. Deletions cut 6 bases from V and 1 base from J, with 11 bases between. DNA for the CDR3: TGTGCCAGCAGCGGGGGTTATGGCACAGATACGCAGTATTTT. Its translation: CASSGGYGTDTQYF.

The chain has TRBV4-1 and TRBJ2-2; the match to TRBD1 covers 7 bases. CDR1 MGHRA and CDR2 YSYEKL come from the germline V gene. The CDR3 contains 14 residues. The junction had 6 bases not matched to a gene; V was cut back by 4 bases and J by 7 bases. CDR3 sequence: CASSRSTGDGELFF. CDR3 sequence (DNA): TGCGCCAGCAGCCGGTCAACAGGGGACGGGGAGCTGTTTTTT.

The sample holds a few counts of this clonotype. The DNA of the CDR3 is TGTGCCAGCAGCTCCCGCCTAGATGCTAGCGGAAAGCAGTACTTC. Translating it yields CASSSRLDASGKQYF. The J gene is TRBJ2-7, the V gene TRBV11-1; 7 nucleotides match TRBD2. CDR1 SGHAT and CDR2 FQDESV come from the germline V gene (reference sequence). V lost 4 bases, J lost 8 bases, and 14 bases stayed unmatched. The CDR3 has 15 residues.

The chain combines TRBV3-1 with TRBJ2-1; D possibly matches TRBD1 or TRBD2 (6 bases each). This CDR3 is 16 amino acids long. With 4 bases removed from V and 8 bases from J, the gap between germline ends came to 21 bases. Germline loops: CDR1 LGHDT, CDR2 YNNKEL (reference sequence). CDR3 in DNA: TGTGCCAGCAGCCCACGAGGGGGGTTTGCACACGATGAGCAGTTCTTC. Translating gives CASSPRGGFAHDEQFF.

This clonotype was seen only once. The chain links TRBV2 to TRBJ2-7; 9 positions agree with TRBD1. Germline loops: CDR1 SNHLY, CDR2 FYNNEI. The CDR3 loop spans 12 amino acids. The CDR3 is CVGGTGWDEQYF. CDR3 bases: TGTGTCGGTGGGACAGGGTGGGACGAGCAGTACTTC.

The chain links TRBV5-6 to TRBJ2-7; unclear D gene. Trimming took 0 bases from V and 4 from J, leaving 5 bases between them. Germline lookup yields CDR1 SGHDT and CDR2 YYEEEE. The CDR3 extends over 12 amino acids. The CDR3 coding sequence is TGTGCCAGCAGCTTGGCCCAGTACGAGCAGTACTTC. It specifies CASSLAQYEQYF.

This chain links TRBV6-5 with TRBJ2-5; 12 bases align to TRBD2. V shed 6 bases, J shed 2 bases, and the junction held 13 bases outside the gene matches. CDR1 is MNHEY and CDR2 is SVGAGI in the germline V gene. The CDR3 covers 18 residues. CDR3 bases: TGTGCCAGCAGAATTACTCCGGGACTAGCGGGCGTTCAAGAGACCCAGTACTTC. Its protein product is CASRITPGLAGVQETQYF.